This T cell receptor (beta chain) was found in a study of cytomegalovirus exposure and HLA in healthy donors. The trim removed 3 bases at V and 3 bases at J, leaving 7 bases unmatched. The length of the CDR3 is 16 residues. Looked up from germline, CDR1 is MDHEN and CDR2 is SYDVKM. This clone appeared once. PCR employed 60 Vbeta and 13 Jbeta primers. Clones were read by immunoSEQ multiplex PCR, and TCRdb kept only the in-frame ones, dropping some. Of about 180,000 clones detected, 80% appear once; the ten largest clones hold less than 1.5%. This clonotype was obtained from a girl aged 10 to 17 in good health and CMV-seropositive. Specimen: PBMCs. The chain is built from TRBV28 and TRBJ2-4, with 8 bases identical to TRBD1. CDR3 nucleotide sequence: TGTGCCAGCAGTTTCTTCAGGGGGCTAGACAAAAACATTCAGTACTTC. This codes for CASSFFRGLDKNIQYF.